These T cell receptor beta chains were read from a single sample in a study of siplizumab effects on memory and regulatory T cells. Method: immunoSEQ multiplex PCR; TCRdb's copy keeps in-frame clones and lacks some. The sample contains approximately 120,000 clones, over 85% of which appear only once. The material sequenced was non-Treg CD4+ T cells sorted from blood. Receptors were obtained from a human donor in good health. Both conserved end residues are part of each CDR3. A D gene is named only where the DNA matches it firmly. The size entry is marked missing in some rows and otherwise reads once, few, many or a size class.

V gene	D gene	clone size	J gene	CDR3 protein	CDR3 DNA
TRBV4-1	-	-	TRBJ2-5	CASSHPTGWETQYF	TGCGCCAGCAGCCATCCGACTGGTTGGGAGACCCAGTACTTC
TRBV2	-	few	TRBJ1-6	CASSEGPSPLHF	TGTGCCAGCAGTGAAGGACCTTCACCCCTCCACTTT
TRBV7-2	-	-	TRBJ1-1	CASSLPGVNTEAFF	TGTGCCAGCAGCCTCCCCGGGGTGAACACTGAAGCTTTCTTT
TRBV23-1	-	-	TRBJ2-2	CASSQSDGNTGELFF	TGCGCCAGCAGTCAATCGGACGGGAACACCGGGGAGCTGTTTTTT
TRBV9	TRBD2	-	TRBJ2-7	CASSVRLADEQYF	TGTGCCAGCAGCGTTCGACTAGCGGACGAGCAGTACTTC
TRBV6-1	-	-	TRBJ2-7	CASSGGPPYEQYF	TGTGCCAGCAGTGGGGGACCACCCTACGAGCAGTACTTC
TRBV6-5	-	-	TRBJ1-2	CASSSVDSGYGYTF	TGTGCCAGCAGTTCCGTCGACAGTGGCTATGGCTACACCTTC
TRBV29-1	-	-	TRBJ2-1	CSVDRGGNEQFF	TGCAGCGTTGACAGGGGGGGGAATGAGCAGTTCTTC
TRBV27	-	-	TRBJ2-3	CASSRPSTDTQYF	TGTGCCAGCAGCCGTCCTAGCACAGATACGCAGTATTTT
TRBV6-1	TRBD1	once	TRBJ1-1	CASSERTGAAEAFF	TGTGCCAGCAGTGAACGGACAGGGGCGGCTGAAGCTTTCTTT
TRBV28	-	-	TRBJ1-5	CASSFNYRDSKPQHF	TGTGCCAGCAGTTTTAATTACAGGGATAGTAAGCCCCAGCATTTT
TRBV12-5	TRBD1	-	TRBJ1-6	CASGLGQGGSPLHF	TGTGCTAGTGGTCTGGGACAGGGTGGCTCACCCCTCCACTTT
TRBV28	-	-	TRBJ2-7	CASIARDFPQKLYF	TGTGCCAGCATTGCCCGGGACTTCCCCCAGAAACTGTACTTC
TRBV7-2	-	-	TRBJ2-3	CASSPDRTNTDTQYF	TGTGCCAGCAGTCCCGACAGGACCAACACAGATACGCAGTATTTT
TRBV5-4	-	-	TRBJ2-2	CASSSMTGILASGELFF	TGTGCCAGCAGCTCAATGACGGGGATCCTAGCGTCCGGGGAGCTGTTTTTT
TRBV4-3	-	-	TRBJ1-1	CASSQGMGAGTEAFF	TGCGCCAGCAGCCAAGGGATGGGCGCGGGCACTGAAGCTTTCTTT
TRBV9	-	-	TRBJ2-1	CASSGGTRGHEQFF	TGTGCCAGCAGCGGCGGGACTCGGGGCCATGAGCAGTTCTTC
TRBV5-1	-	once	TRBJ2-1	CASSPGVGSYNEQFF	TGCGCCAGCAGCCCCGGCGTAGGATCCTACAATGAGCAGTTCTTC
TRBV5-6	-	-	TRBJ2-3	CASSSRALGQDTQYF	TGTGCCAGCAGCTCCCGGGCCCTGGGTCAGGATACGCAGTATTTT
TRBV12-5	-	-	TRBJ2-6	CASASSGANVLTF	TGTGCTAGTGCCTCGTCTGGGGCCAACGTCCTGACTTTC
TRBV20-1	-	-	TRBJ2-5	CSAGTQETQYF	TGCAGTGCCGGGACCCAAGAGACCCAGTACTTC
TRBV18	-	once	TRBJ2-7	CASSPPSPGYEQYF	TGTGCCAGCTCACCCCCCTCCCCAGGTTACGAGCAGTACTTC
TRBV5-1	-	-	TRBJ2-2	CASSLAPQGTGELFF	TGCGCCAGCAGCTTGGCCCCACAGGGAACCGGGGAGCTGTTTTTT
TRBV6-6	-	-	TRBJ2-3	CASSPVGDTQYF	TGTGCCAGCAGTCCCGTGGGGGATACGCAGTATTTT
TRBV5-4	-	once	TRBJ2-2	CASSLGVLSNTGELFF	TGTGCCAGCAGCTTGGGAGTCCTCTCGAACACCGGGGAGCTGTTTTTT
TRBV6-5	TRBD2	-	TRBJ2-3	CASRMWAGGTDTQYF	TGTGCCAGCAGGATGTGGGCGGGGGGGACAGATACGCAGTATTTT
TRBV19	TRBD1	-	TRBJ1-5	CASSIRTGGLNQPQHF	TGTGCCAGTAGTATTCGGACAGGGGGCCTAAATCAGCCCCAGCATTTT
TRBV2	-	-	TRBJ1-2	CASSAQRIVGYTF	TGTGCCAGCAGTGCGCAAAGAATAGTAGGCTACACCTTC
TRBV30	-	-	TRBJ2-5	CAWEKNTGETQYF	TGTGCCTGGGAAAAGAACACCGGAGAGACCCAGTACTTC
TRBV28	TRBD1	once	TRBJ1-2	CASSSGDREGYGYTF	TGTGCCAGCAGTTCGGGGGACAGGGAGGGGTATGGCTACACCTTC
TRBV4-1	-	-	TRBJ1-1	CASSLDPRGRRTEAFF	TGCGCCAGCAGCCTAGATCCCCGGGGGCGAAGGACTGAAGCTTTCTTT
TRBV28	-	-	TRBJ2-3	CASSLWGVGGLGDTQYF	TGTGCCAGCAGTTTATGGGGGGTAGGCGGGTTAGGAGATACGCAGTATTTT
TRBV6-4	-	few	TRBJ1-1	CASSEGSNTEAFF	TGTGCCAGCAGTGAGGGCAGTAACACTGAAGCTTTCTTT
TRBV7-3	TRBD1	-	TRBJ2-1	CASSSWGQDNEQFF	TGTGCCAGCAGCTCTTGGGGACAGGACAATGAGCAGTTCTTC
TRBV10-2	-	-	TRBJ1-6	CASSELVSGNSPLHF	TGCGCCAGCAGTGAATTGGTTTCGGGGAATTCACCCCTCCACTTT
TRBV6-5	-	-	TRBJ2-3	CASRGKAWDTDTQYF	TGTGCCAGCAGGGGGAAAGCGTGGGACACAGATACGCAGTATTTT
TRBV4-3	-	-	TRBJ1-1	CASSQGAGGKNTEAFF	TGCGCCAGCAGCCAAGGGGCGGGGGGAAAGAACACTGAAGCTTTCTTT
TRBV25-1	TRBD2	-	TRBJ2-7	CASSEISGDIYEQYF	TGTGCCAGCAGTGAGATTAGCGGGGATATCTACGAGCAGTACTTC
TRBV19	-	-	TRBJ1-3	CASRQLSKNSGNTIYF	TGTGCCAGTAGGCAGTTAAGCAAAAACTCTGGAAACACCATATATTTT
TRBV7-2	-	-	TRBJ1-5	CASSLGGTVLREPQHF	TGTGCCAGCAGCTTAGGTGGGACGGTCCTCCGGGAGCCCCAGCATTTT
TRBV11-3	TRBD2	once	TRBJ2-2	CASSSGLAGLHTGELFF	TGTGCCAGCAGCTCGGGACTAGCGGGGTTGCACACCGGGGAACTGTTTTTT
TRBV4-3	TRBD1	-	TRBJ1-1	CASSQVTLPDSTARQGTEAFF	TGCGCCAGCAGCCAGGTAACTCTCCCGGACTCTACCGCCCGACAGGGGACTGAAGCTTTCTTT
TRBV4-1	-	-	TRBJ1-1	CASSRGWGEAFF	TGCGCCAGCAGCCGCGGGTGGGGTGAAGCTTTCTTT
TRBV5-1	TRBD1	-	TRBJ1-1	CASSWGQNEAFF	TGCGCCAGCAGCTGGGGACAGAATGAAGCTTTCTTT
TRBV18	-	-	TRBJ1-5	CASSPEVGGNQPQHF	TGTGCCAGCTCACCAGAAGTAGGGGGCAATCAGCCCCAGCATTTT